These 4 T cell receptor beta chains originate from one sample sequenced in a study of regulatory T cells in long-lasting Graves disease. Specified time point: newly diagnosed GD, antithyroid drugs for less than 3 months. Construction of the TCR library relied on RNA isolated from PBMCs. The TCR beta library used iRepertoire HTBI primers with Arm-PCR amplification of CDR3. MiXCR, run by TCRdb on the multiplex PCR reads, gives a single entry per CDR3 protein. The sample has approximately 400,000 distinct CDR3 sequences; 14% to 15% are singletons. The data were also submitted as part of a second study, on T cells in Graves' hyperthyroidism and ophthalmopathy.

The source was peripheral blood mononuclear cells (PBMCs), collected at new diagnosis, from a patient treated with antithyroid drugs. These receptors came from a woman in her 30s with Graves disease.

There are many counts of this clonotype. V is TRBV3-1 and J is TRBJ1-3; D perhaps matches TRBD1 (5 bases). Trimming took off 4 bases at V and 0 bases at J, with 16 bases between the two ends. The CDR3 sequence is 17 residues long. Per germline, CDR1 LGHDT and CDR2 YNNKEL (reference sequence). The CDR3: CASSPLGVAPSGNTIYF. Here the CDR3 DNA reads TGTGCCAGCAGCCCCCTAGGGGTCGCACCCTCTGGAAACACCATATATTTT.

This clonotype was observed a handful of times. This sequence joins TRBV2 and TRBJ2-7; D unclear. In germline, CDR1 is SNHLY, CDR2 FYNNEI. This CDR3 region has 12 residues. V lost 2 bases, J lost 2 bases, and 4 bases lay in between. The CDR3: CASSELTYEQYF. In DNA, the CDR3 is TGTGCCAGCAGTGAACTTACCTACGAGCAGTACTTC.

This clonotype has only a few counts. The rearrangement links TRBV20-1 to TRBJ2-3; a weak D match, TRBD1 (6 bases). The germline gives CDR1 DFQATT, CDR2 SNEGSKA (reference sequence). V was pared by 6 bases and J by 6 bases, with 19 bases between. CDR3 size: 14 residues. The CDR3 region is CSARTSGTGDTQYF. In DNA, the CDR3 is TGCAGTGCCCGAACCAGCGGCACAGGGGATACGCAGTATTTT.

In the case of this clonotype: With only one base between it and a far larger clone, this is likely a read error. This chain's CDR3 is CASSFSDYGYEQFF. For the CDR3, the DNA is TGTGCCAGCAGCTTTAGTGATTACGGGTACGAGCAGTTCTTC. The chain links TRBV11-2 to TRBJ2-1; D unclear. Germline V CDR1 and CDR2: SGHAT, FQNNGV. The V gene lost 3 bases and the J gene lost 10 bases, with 16 bases spanning the gap. The CDR3 has 14 residues.